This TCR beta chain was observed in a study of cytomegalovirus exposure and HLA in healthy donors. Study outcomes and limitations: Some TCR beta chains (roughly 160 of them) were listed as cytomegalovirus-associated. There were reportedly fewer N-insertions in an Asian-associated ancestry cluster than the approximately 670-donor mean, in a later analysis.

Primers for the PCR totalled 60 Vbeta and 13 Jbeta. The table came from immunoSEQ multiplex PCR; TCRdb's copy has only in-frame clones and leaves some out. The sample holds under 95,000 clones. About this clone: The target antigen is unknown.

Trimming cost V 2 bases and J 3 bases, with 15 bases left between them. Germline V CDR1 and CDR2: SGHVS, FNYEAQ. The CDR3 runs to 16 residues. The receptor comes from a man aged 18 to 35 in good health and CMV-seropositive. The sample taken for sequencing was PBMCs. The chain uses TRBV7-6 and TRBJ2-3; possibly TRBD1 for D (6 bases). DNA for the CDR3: TGTGCCAGCAGCTTATCCGTAGGGGGAAAAACAGATACGCAGTATTTT. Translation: CASSLSVGGKTDTQYF.